The 20 T cell receptor beta chains below all came from one sample that was sequenced in a study of cytomegalovirus exposure and HLA in healthy donors. Primers for the PCR totalled 60 Vbeta and 13 Jbeta. Measured with immunoSEQ multiplex PCR; TCRdb has only the in-frame clones, and not every one. The sample consists of around 50,000 clones, about 83% of them appearing once. Sequencing was carried out using PBMCs. These receptors all stem from a young man in good health and CMV-seronegative.

The genes are TRBV9 and TRBJ2-2, with TRBD2 matching over 9 bases. Trimming removed 4 bases from V and 3 bases from J; junction bases left unmatched: 10. CDR1 and CDR2 (germline): SGDLS, YYNGEE. The CDR3 length is 17 residues. The CDR3 sequence: CASSHSRAGGDTGELFF. For the CDR3, the DNA is TGTGCCAGCAGCCATAGTCGGGCGGGAGGGGACACCGGGGAGCTGTTTTTT.

The CDR3 DNA follows: TGCGCCAGCAGCCACAACTACGGGGAGCAGTACTTC. Encoded protein: CASSHNYGEQYF. The V call is TRBV5-1, the J call TRBJ2-7; the D is unclear. The CDR3 spans 12 residues. The V gene's germline CDR1 is SGHRS and CDR2 YFSETQ. The germline V and J ends were trimmed by 4 bases and 7 bases, with 12 bases remaining between them.

The chain employs TRBV10-3 and TRBJ2-7; a weak D match, TRBD1 (5 bases). The V end was cut by 0 bases, the J end by 2 bases, with 8 bases between. The CDR3 length is 14 residues. Germline CDR1 reads ENHRY; CDR2 reads SYGVKD. The CDR3 region is CAISESTEPYEQYF. In nucleotides, the CDR3 is TGTGCCATCAGTGAGTCGACAGAGCCCTACGAGCAGTACTTC.

In this sample, this clone turned up once. The chain has TRBV6-5 and TRBJ2-1; D unclear. Germline assignment: CDR1 MNHEY and CDR2 SVGAGI. V was cut by 7 bases and J by 5 bases, with 6 bases left in between. This CDR3 contains 11 residues. The CDR3 here is CASTTHNEQFF. CDR3 nucleotide sequence: TGTGCCAGCACCACACACAATGAGCAGTTCTTC.

The V and J genes are TRBV2 and TRBJ2-7; D is unclear. Trimming cost V 1 base and J 2 bases, with 9 bases left between them. The germline V gene has CDR1 SNHLY and CDR2 FYNNEI. This CDR3 is 14 amino acids long. The CDR3 here is CASSEGRLTYEQYF. DNA of the CDR3: TGTGCCAGCAGTGAAGGTCGGTTAACCTACGAGCAGTACTTC.

This chain uses TRBV11-2 with TRBJ2-7; D gene ambiguous. The CDR3 is 12 amino acids. Germline loops: CDR1 SGHAT, CDR2 FQNNGV. Trimming stripped 4 bases from V and 4 bases from J, with 8 bases between. The CDR3 DNA reads TGTGCCAGCAGCTACAATGCTTACGAGCAGTACTTC. Protein product: CASSYNAYEQYF.

The gene calls are TRBV14 and TRBJ1-5; D is perhaps TRBD1 (6 bases). The germline V gene has CDR1 SGHDN and CDR2 FVKESK. Trimming took off 4 bases at V and 2 bases at J, with 12 bases between the two ends. CDR3 size: 15 residues. CDR3 loop: CASSLGGAGNQPQHF. DNA for the CDR3: TGTGCCAGCAGCCTAGGGGGGGCCGGCAATCAGCCCCAGCATTTT. Variable domain in full (rest from reference TRBV14 and TRBJ1-5): EAGVTQFPSHSVIEKGQTVTLRCDPISGHDNLYWYRRVMGKEIKFLLHFVKESKQDESGMPNNRFLAERTGGTYSTLKVQPAELEDSGVYFCASSLGGAGNQPQHFGDGTRLSIL.

This clone was counted once. This chain joins TRBV5-1 and TRBJ2-5; TRBD2 matches at 9 bases. The DNA matches TRBJ2-7 better at its end, which makes the J call doubtful. CDR1 and CDR2 from the germline V gene are SGHRS and YFSETQ. The CDR3 spans 14 residues. Written as DNA, the CDR3 is TGCGCCAGCGCGGGAGGGGGCGCGGCCTACGAGCAGTACTTC. The encoded protein is CASAGGGAAYEQYF.

This clone was found a few times. The V and J genes are TRBV6-5 and TRBJ2-1; 9 bases agree with TRBD2. The CDR3 covers 15 residues. Trimming removed 5 bases from V and 5 bases from J; junction bases left unmatched: 7. Germline loops: CDR1 MNHEY, CDR2 SVGAGI. CDR3 region: CASSRGLATDNEQFF. DNA of the CDR3: TGTGCCAGCAGTCGGGGACTAGCCACAGACAATGAGCAGTTCTTC.

J is TRBJ2-2 and V is TRBV19, with TRBD1 identical over 8 bases. The CDR3 contains 17 residues. The V segment lost 6 bases and the J segment 1 base; nucleotides outside the gene matches: 10. Germline-derived CDR1 and CDR2 are LNHDA and SQIVND (reference sequence). The CDR3 DNA is TGTGCCAGTAGACCTCAATCTGGGACAGGGAACACCGGGGAGCTGTTTTTT. Protein sequence: CASRPQSGTGNTGELFF.

The V call is TRBV25-1, the J call TRBJ1-6; possibly TRBD1 for D (5 bases). V dropped 3 bases and J dropped 10 bases, with 10 bases sitting between them. The CDR3 runs 13 residues. Germline CDR1 reads MGHDK; CDR2 reads SYGVNS. The CDR3 is CASSDRVYSPLHF. The CDR3 coding sequence is TGTGCCAGCAGTGACAGGGTATACTCACCCCTCCACTTT.

The chain employs TRBV5-5 and TRBJ2-5; 13 bases map to TRBD2. V lost 4 bases, J lost 1 base, and 7 bases stayed unmatched. CDR3 length equals 17 residues. Germline V lookup: CDR1 SGHKS, CDR2 YYEKEE (reference sequence). DNA for the CDR3: TGTGCCAGCAGCGCCCCCGGGACTAGCGGGGCCCAAGAGACCCAGTACTTC. Translation gives CASSAPGTSGAQETQYF.

The chain recombines TRBV9 with TRBJ2-7; D perhaps matches TRBD2 (6 bases). This CDR3 spans 17 amino acids. Looked up from germline, CDR1 is SGDLS and CDR2 is YYNGEE. V was clipped by 4 bases and J by 4 bases, with 24 bases between them. The CDR3 DNA reads TGTGCCAGCAGCCCTCTGGGAGGATCCAACGAATGGTACGAGCAGTACTTC. Residues: CASSPLGGSNEWYEQYF.

This chain connects TRBV7-2 to TRBJ1-6; D is ambiguous. V shed 5 bases and J shed 8 bases, with 10 bases lying between them. There are 13 residues in the CDR3. Germline CDR1 SGHTA, CDR2 FQGNSA. In nucleotides, the CDR3 is TGTGCCAGCAGCCCCGGAGGGTATTCACCCCTCCACTTT. The encoded protein is CASSPGGYSPLHF.

This sequence joins TRBV5-1 and TRBJ2-3; a weak D match, TRBD1 (5 bases). The germline V and J ends were trimmed by 2 bases and 4 bases, with 5 bases remaining between them. Germline values: CDR1 SGHRS, CDR2 YFSETQ. CDR3 length: 12 residues. The CDR3 sequence is CASSLGADTQYF. For the CDR3, the DNA is TGCGCCAGCAGCTTAGGGGCAGATACGCAGTATTTT.

This chain uses TRBV4-3 with TRBJ2-7, with 8 bases lining up with TRBD1. This CDR3 is 13 amino acids long. The germline V gene has CDR1 LGHNA and CDR2 YSLEER. V gave up 3 bases and J gave up 6 bases; unmatched junction bases: 4. CDR3 amino acids: CASSQPQGGEQYF. The CDR3 nucleotides are TGCGCCAGCAGCCAGCCACAGGGGGGCGAGCAGTACTTC.

The V call is TRBV6-4, the J call TRBJ1-5; tentatively, D is TRBD1 (6 bases). V lost 8 bases and J 0 bases, leaving 14 bases between the germline ends. The germline gives CDR1 MRHNA, CDR2 SNTAGT. The CDR3 spans 15 residues. CDR3 sequence: CASGGGTTSNQPQHF. The CDR3, as DNA: TGTGCCAGCGGGGGGGGGACAACTAGCAATCAGCCCCAGCATTTT.

The CDR3 loop is CASSPGSGSYNEQFF. For the CDR3, the DNA is TGTGCCAGCAGCCCGGGGTCAGGCTCCTACAATGAGCAGTTCTTC. V is TRBV7-7 and J is TRBJ2-1, with TRBD2 as a possible D gene (5 bases). This CDR3 is built from 15 residues. The germline V gene encodes CDR1 SSHAT and CDR2 FNYEAQ (reference sequence). V lost 5 bases and J lost 0, with 11 bases in between.

V gene TRBV19 combines with J gene TRBJ2-5; D not certain. Per the germline V gene, CDR1 is LNHDA and CDR2 is SQIVND (reference sequence). The CDR3 loop spans 15 amino acids. The ends were cut back, 1 base at V and 3 bases at J, with 12 bases in the middle. The CDR3, as DNA: TGTGCCAGTAGTATAGGGGTTGAGGAAAAAGAGACCCAGTACTTC. This gives the protein CASSIGVEEKETQYF.

The chain is built from TRBV5-6 and TRBJ1-1; TRBD1 is a possible D gene (6 bases). Germline V gene data show CDR1 as SGHDT and CDR2 as YYEEEE. This CDR3 region has 17 residues. The germline V and J ends were trimmed by 7 bases and 4 bases, with 26 bases remaining between them. CDR3 nucleotides: TGTGCCAGCTCGAGGGGCAGGGGTATTCGCTCAGGCACTGAAGCTTTCTTT. Translation: CASSRGRGIRSGTEAFF.